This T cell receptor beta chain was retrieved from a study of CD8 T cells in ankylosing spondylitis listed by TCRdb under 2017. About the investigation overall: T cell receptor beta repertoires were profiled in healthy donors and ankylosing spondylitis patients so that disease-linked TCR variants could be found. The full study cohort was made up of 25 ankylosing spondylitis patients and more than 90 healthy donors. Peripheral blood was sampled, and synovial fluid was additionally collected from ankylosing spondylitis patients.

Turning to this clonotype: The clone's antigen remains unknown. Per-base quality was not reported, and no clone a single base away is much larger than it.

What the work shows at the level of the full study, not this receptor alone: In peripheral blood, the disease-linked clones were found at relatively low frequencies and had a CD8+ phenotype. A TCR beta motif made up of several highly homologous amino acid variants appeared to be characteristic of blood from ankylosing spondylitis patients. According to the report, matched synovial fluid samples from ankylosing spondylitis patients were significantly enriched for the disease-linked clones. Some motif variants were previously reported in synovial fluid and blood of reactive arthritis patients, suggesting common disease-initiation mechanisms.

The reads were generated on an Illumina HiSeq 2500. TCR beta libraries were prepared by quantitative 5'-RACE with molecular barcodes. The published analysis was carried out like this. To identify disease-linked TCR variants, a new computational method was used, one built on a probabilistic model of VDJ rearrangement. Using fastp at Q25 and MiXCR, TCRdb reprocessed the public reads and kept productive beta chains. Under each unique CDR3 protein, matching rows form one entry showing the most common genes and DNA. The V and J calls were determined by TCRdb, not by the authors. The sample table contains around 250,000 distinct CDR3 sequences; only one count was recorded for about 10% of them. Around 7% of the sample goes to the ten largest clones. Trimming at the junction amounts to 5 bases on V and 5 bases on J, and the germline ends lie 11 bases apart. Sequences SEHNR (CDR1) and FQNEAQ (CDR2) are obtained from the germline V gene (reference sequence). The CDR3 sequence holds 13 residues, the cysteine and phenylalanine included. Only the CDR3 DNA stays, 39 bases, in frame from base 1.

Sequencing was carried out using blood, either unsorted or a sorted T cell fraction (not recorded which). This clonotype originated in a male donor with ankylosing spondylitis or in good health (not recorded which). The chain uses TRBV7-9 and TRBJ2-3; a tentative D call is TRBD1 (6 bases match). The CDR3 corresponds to CASSRPGEDTQYF. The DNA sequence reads TGTGCCAGCAGCCGTCCAGGGGAAGATACGCAGTATTTT.